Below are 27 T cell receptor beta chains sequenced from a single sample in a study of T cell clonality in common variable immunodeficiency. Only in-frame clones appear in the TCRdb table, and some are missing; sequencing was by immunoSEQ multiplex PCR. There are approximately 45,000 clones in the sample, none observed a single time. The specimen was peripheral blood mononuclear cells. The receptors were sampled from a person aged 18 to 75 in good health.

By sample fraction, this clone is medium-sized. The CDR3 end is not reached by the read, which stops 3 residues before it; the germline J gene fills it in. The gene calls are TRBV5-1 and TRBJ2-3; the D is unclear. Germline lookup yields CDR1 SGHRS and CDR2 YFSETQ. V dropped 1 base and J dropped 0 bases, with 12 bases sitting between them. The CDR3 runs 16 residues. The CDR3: CASSLNGRTSTDTQYF. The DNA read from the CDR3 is TGCGCCAGCAGCTTGAATGGTAGAACTAGCACAGATACG.

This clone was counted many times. CDR3 DNA (partial): TGCAGTGCTCAGGACAGCACGCGGACTGAA. Protein: CSAQDSTRTE. The complete CDR3 reads CSAQDSTRTEAFF. The chain carries TRBV20-1 and TRBJ1-1; the D gene is possibly TRBD1 (6 bases). The CDR3 goes on 3 residues after the read ends, and that part is filled in from the germline J gene. Germline-derived CDR1 and CDR2 are DFQATT and SNEGSKA (reference sequence). This CDR3 has 13 residues. With 5 bases removed from V and 5 bases from J, the gap between germline ends came to 15 bases.

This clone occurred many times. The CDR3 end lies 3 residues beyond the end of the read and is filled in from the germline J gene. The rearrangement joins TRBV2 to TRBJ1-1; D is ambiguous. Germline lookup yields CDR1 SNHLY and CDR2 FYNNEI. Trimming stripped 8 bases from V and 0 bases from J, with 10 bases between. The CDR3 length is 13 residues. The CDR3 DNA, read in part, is TGTGCCAGCTCGAGAGGCTTGAACACTGAA. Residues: CASSRGLNTE. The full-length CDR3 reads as CASSRGLNTEAFF. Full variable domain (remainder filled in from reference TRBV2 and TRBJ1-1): EPEVTQTPSHQVTQMGQEVILRCVPISNHLYFYWYRQILGQKVEFLVSFYNNEISEKSEIFDDQFSVERPDGSNFTLKIRSTKLEDSAMYFCASSRGLNTEAFFGQGTRLTVV.

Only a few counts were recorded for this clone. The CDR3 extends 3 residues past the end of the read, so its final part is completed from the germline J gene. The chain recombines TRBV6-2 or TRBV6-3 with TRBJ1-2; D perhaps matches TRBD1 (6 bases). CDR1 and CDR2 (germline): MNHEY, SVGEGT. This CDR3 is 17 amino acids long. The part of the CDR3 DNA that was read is TGTGCCAGCAGAACAACTAGCGGGGGGCCAAACTACAATGAC. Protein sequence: CASRTTSGGPNYND. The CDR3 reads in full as CASRTTSGGPNYNDYTF.

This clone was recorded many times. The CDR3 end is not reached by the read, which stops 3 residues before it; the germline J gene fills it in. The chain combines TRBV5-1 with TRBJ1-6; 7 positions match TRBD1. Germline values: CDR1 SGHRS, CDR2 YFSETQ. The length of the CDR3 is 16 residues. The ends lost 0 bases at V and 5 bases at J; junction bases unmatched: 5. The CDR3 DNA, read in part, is TGCGCCAGCAGCTTGGAGATGGGGACAGATAATTCACCC. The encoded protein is CASSLEMGTDNSP. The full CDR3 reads CASSLEMGTDNSPLHF.

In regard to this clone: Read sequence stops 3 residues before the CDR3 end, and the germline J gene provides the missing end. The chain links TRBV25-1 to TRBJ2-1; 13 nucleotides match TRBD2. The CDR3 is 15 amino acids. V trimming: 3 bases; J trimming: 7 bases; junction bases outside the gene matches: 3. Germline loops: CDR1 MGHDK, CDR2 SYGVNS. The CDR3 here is CASSDRLAGGNEQFF. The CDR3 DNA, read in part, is TGTGCCAGCAGTGATAGACTAGCGGGAGGTAATGAG.

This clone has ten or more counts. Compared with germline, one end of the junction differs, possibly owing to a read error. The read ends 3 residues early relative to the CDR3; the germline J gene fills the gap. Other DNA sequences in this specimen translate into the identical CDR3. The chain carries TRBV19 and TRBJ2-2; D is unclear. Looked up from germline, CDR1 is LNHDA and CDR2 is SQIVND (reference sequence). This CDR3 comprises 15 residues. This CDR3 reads CASSRSDLNTGELFF. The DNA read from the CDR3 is TGTGCTAGTAGCAGATCCGATTTGAACACCGGGGAG.

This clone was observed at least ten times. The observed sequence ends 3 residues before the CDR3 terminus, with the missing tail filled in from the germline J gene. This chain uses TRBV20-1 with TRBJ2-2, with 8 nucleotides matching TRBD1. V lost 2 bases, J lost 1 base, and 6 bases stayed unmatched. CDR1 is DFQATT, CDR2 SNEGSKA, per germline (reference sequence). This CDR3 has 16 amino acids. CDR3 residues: CSARQAGTGNTGELFF. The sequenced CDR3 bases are TGCAGTGCTAGACAAGCCGGGACAGGGAACACCGGGGAG.

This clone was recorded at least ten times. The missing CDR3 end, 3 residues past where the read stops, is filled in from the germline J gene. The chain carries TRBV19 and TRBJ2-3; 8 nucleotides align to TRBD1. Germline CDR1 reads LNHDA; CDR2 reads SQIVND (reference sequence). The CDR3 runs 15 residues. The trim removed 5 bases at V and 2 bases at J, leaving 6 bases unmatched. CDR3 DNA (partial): TGTGCCAGTAGTGCGGGACAGGCCTCCACAGATACG. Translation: CASSAGQASTDT. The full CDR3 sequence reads CASSAGQASTDTQYF. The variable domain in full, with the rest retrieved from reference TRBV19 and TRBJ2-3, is DGGITQSPKYLFRKEGQNVTLSCEQNLNHDAMYWYRQDPGQGLRLIYYSQIVNDFQKGDIAEGYSVSREKKESFPLTVTSAQKNPTAFYLCASSAGQASTDTQYFGPGTRLTVL.

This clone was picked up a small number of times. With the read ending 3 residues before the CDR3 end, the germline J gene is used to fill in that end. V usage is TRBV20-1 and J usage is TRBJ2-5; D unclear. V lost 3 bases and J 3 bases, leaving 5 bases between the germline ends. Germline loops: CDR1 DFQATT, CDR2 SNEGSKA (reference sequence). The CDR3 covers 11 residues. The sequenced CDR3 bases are TGCAGTGCTAGTTTAGAAGAGACC. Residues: CSASLEET. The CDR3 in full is CSASLEETQYF.

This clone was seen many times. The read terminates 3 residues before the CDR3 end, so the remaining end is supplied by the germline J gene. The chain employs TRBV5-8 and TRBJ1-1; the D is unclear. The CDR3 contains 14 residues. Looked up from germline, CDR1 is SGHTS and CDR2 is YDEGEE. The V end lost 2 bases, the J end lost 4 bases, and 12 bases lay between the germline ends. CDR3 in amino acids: CASSFNVASTEAFF. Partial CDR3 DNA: TGTGCCAGCAGCTTCAACGTCGCGAGCACTGAA.

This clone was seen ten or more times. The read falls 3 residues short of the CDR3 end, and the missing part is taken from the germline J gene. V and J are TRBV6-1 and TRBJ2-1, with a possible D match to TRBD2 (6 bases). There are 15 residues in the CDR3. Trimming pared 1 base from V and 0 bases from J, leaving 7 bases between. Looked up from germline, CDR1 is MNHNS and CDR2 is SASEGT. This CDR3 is CASSEEGLSYNEQFF. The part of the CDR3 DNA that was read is TGTGCCAGCAGTGAAGAGGGACTCTCCTACAATGAG.

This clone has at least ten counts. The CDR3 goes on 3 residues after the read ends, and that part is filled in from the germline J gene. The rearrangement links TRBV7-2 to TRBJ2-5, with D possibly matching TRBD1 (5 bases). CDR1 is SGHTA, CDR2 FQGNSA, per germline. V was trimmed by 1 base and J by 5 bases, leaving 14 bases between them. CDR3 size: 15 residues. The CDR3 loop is CASSLVATPGETQYF. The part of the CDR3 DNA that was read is TGTGCCAGCAGCTTAGTCGCGACCCCAGGGGAGACC.

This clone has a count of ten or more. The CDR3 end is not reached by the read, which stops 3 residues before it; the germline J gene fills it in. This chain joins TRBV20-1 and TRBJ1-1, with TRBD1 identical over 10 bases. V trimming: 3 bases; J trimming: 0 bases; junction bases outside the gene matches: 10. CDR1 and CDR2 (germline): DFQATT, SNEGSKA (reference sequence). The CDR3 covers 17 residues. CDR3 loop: CSASVPTGGLMNTEAFF. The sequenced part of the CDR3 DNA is TGCAGTGCTAGCGTACCGACAGGGGGCCTCATGAACACTGAA.

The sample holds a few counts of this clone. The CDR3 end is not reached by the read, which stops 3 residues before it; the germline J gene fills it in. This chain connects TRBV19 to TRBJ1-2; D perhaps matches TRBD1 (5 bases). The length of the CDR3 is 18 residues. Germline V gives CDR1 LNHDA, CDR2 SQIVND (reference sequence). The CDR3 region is CASSIKGLADHQRNDYTF. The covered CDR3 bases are TGTGCCAGTAGTATAAAGGGACTAGCGGACCATCAAAGGAATGAC. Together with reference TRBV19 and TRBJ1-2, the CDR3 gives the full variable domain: DGGITQSPKYLFRKEGQNVTLSCEQNLNHDAMYWYRQDPGQGLRLIYYSQIVNDFQKGDIAEGYSVSREKKESFPLTVTSAQKNPTAFYLCASSIKGLADHQRNDYTFGSGTRLTVV.

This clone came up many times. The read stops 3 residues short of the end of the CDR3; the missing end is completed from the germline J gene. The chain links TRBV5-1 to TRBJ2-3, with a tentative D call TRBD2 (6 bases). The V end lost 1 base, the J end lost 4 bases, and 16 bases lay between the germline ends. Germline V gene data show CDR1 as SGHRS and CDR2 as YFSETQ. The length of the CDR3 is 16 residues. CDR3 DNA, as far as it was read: TGCGCCAGCAGCTTGAATATCGGGCCGGGGGCAGATACG. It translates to CASSLNIGPGADT. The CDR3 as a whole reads CASSLNIGPGADTQYF. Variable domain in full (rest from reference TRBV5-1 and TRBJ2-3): KAGVTQTPRYLIKTRGQQVTLSCSPISGHRSVSWYQQTPGQGLQFLFEYFSETQRNKGNFPGRFSGRQFSNSRSEMNVSTLELGDSALYLCASSLNIGPGADTQYFGPGTRLTVL.

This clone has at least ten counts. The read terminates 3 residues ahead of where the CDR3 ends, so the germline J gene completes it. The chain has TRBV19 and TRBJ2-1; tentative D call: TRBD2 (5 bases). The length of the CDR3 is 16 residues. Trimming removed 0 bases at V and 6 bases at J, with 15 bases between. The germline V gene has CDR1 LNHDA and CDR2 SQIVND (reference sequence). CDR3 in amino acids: CASSIDLSGMGNEQFF. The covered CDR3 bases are TGTGCCAGTAGTATAGATCTGTCGGGGATGGGCAATGAG.

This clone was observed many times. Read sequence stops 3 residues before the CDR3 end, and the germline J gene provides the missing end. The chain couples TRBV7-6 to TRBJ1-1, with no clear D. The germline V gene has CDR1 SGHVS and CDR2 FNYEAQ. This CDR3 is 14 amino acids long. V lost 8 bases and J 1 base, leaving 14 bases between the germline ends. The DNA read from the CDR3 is TGTGCCAGCGCGGCCTGGATCCAGAACACTGAA. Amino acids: CASAAWIQNTE. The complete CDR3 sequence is CASAAWIQNTEAFF.

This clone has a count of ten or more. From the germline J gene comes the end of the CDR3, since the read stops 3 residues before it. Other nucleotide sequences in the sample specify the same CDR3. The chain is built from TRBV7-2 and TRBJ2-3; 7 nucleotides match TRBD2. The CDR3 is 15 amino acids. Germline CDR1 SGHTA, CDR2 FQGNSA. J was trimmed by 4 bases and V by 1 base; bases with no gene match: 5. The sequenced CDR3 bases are TGTGCCAGCAGCTTAGGTGGACTAGTTTCAGATACG. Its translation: CASSLGGLVSDT. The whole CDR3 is CASSLGGLVSDTQYF.

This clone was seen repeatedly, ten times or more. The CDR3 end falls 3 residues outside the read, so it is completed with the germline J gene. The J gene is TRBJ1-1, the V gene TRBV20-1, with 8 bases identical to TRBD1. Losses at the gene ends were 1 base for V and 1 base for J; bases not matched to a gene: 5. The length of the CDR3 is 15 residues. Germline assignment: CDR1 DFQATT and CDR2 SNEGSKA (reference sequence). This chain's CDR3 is CSARGQGNTNTEAFF. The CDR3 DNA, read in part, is TGCAGTGCTAGAGGACAGGGGAATACGAACACTGAA.

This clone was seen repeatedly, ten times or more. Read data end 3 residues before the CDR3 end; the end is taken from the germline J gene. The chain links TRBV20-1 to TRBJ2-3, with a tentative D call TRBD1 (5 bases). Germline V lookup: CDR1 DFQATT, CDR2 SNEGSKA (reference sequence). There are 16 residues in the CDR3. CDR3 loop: CSARDRTTWGNQPQYF. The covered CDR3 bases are TGCAGTGCTAGAGATCGTACTACATGGGGCAATCAGCCG.

The sequenced CDR3 bases are TGTGCCAGCAGCCCGCGGGGGGGAGCTGGCTACGAG. This translates into CASSPRGGAGYE. The entire CDR3 protein is CASSPRGGAGYEQYF. The chain combines TRBV11-1 with TRBJ2-7; 9 positions agree with TRBD2. From the germline J gene comes the end of the CDR3, since the read stops 3 residues before it. CDR1 is SGHAT, CDR2 FQDESV, per germline (reference sequence). The V segment lost 5 bases and the J segment 3 bases; nucleotides outside the gene matches: 8. The CDR3 consists of 15 residues.

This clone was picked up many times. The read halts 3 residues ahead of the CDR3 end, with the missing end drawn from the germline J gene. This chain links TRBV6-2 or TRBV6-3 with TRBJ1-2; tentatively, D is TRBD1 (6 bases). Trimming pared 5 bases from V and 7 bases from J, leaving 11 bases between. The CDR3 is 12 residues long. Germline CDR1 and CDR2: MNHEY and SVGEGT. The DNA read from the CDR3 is TGTGCCAGCAGTGAGAACAGGGTTGGC. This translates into CASSENRVG. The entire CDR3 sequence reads CASSENRVGYTF.

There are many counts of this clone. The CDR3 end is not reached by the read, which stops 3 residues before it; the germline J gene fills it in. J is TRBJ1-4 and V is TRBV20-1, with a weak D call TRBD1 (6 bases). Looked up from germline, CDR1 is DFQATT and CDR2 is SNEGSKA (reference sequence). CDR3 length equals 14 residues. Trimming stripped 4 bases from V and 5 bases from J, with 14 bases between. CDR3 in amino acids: CSAKPWTANEKLFF. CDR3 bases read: TGCAGTGCTAAACCCTGGACAGCCAATGAAAAA.

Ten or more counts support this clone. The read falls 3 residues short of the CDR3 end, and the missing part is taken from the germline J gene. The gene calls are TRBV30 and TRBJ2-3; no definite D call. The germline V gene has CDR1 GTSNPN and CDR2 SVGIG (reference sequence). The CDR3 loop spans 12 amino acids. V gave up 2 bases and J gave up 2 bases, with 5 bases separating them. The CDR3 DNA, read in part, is TGTGCCTGGAGTTACTTCACAGATACG. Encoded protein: CAWSYFTDT. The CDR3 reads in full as CAWSYFTDTQYF.

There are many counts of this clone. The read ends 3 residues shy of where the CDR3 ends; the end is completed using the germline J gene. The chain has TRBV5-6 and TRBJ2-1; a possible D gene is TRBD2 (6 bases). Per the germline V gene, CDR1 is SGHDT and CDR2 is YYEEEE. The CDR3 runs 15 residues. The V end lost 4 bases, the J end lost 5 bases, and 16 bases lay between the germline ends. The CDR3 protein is CASSGPPAGNNEQFF. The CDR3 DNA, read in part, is TGTGCCAGCAGCGGACCCCCAGCGGGTAACAATGAG.

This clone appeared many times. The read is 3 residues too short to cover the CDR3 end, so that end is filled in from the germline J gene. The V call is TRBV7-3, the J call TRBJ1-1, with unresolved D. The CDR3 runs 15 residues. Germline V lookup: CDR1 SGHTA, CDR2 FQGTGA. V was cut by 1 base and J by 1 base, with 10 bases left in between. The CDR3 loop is CASSLNKGRNTEAFF. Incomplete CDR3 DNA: TGTGCCAGCAGCTTAAATAAGGGTAGGAACACTGAA.